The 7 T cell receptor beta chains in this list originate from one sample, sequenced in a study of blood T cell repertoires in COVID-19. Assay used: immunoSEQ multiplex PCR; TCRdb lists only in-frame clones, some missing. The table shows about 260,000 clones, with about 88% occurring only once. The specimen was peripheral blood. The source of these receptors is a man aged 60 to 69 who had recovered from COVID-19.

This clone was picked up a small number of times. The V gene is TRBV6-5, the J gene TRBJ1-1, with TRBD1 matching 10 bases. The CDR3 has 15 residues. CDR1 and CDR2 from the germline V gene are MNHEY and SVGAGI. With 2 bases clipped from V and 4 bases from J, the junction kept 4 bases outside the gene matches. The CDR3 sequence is CASSYRTGGSTEAFF. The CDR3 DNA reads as TGTGCCAGCAGTTACCGGACAGGGGGGAGCACTGAAGCTTTCTTT.

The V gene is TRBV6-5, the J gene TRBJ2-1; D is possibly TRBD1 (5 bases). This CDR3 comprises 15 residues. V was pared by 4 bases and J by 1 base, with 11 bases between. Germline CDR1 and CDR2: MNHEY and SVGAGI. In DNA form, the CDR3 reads TGTGCCAGCAGTTTAGACAGAGCATCCTACAATGAGCAGTTCTTC. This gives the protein CASSLDRASYNEQFF.

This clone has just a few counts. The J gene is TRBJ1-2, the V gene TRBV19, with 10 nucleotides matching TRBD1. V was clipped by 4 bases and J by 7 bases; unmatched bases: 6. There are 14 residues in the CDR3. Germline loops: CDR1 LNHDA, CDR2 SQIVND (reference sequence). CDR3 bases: TGTGCCAGTAGTACGGGACAGGGGCGAGTTGGCTACACCTTC. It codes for CASSTGQGRVGYTF.

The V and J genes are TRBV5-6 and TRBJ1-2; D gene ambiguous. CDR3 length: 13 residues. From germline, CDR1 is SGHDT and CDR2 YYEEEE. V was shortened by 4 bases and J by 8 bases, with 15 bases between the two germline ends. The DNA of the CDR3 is TGTGCCAGCAGCCGGGGATCTATGGGGGGCTACACCTTC. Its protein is CASSRGSMGGYTF.

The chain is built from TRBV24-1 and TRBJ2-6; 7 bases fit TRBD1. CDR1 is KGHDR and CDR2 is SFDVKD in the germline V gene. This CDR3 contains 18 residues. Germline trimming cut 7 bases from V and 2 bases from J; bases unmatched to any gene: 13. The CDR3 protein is CATSPRQGLVPGANVLTF. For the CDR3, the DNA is TGTGCCACCAGCCCTCGACAGGGTTTGGTACCTGGGGCCAACGTCCTGACTTTC.

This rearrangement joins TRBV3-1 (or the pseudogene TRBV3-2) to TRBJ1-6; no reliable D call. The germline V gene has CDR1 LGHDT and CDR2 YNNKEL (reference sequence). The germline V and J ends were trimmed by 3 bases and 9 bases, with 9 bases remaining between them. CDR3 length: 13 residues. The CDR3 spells CASSQGRSSPLHF. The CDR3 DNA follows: TGTGCCAGCAGCCAGGGTAGGAGTTCACCCCTCCACTTT.

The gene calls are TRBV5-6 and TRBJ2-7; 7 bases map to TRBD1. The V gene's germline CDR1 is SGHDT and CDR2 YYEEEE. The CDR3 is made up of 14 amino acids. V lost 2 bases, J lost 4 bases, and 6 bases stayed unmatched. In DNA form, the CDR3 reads TGTGCCAGCAGCTTTACAGGGGATTGGTACGAGCAGTACTTC. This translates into CASSFTGDWYEQYF.